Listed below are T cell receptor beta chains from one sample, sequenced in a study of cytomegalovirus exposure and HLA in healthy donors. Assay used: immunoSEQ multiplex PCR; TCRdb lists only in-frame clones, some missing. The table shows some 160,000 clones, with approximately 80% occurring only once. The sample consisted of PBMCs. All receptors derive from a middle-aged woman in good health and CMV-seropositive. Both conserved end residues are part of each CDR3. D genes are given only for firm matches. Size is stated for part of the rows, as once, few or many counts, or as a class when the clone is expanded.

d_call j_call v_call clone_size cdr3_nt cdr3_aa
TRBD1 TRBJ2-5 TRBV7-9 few TGTTCCAGCAGCCCCGGGACAGGGTTATTAGAGACCCAGTACTTC CSSSPGTGLLETQYF
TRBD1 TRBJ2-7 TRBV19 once TGTGCCAGCGGCTCCGGGACAGAAGTATACGAGCAGTACTTC CASGSGTEVYEQYF
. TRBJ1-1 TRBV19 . TGTGCCAGTAGTACAAGTCCCCCAGGAGGCACTGAAGCTTTCTTT CASSTSPPGGTEAFF
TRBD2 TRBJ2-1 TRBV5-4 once TGTGCCAGCAGCATGGAGGGACTAGCGGGGGGGGCTGAGCAGTTCTTC CASSMEGLAGGAEQFF
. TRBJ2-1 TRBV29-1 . TGCAGCGGCGGTGACAATGAGCAGTTCTTC CSGGDNEQFF
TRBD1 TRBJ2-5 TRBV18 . TGTGCCAGCTCACCACGGACAGGGGAAGAGACCCAGTACTTC CASSPRTGEETQYF
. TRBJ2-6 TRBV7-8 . TGTGCCAGCAGCAGCAACAGAGAGATCTCTGGGGCCAACGGCCTGACTTTC CASSSNREISGANGLTF
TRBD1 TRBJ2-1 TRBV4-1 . TGCGCCAGCAGCCAGTCACAGGGGGTTTCCGCAACTTACTACAATGAGCAGTTCTTC CASSQSQGVSATYYNEQFF
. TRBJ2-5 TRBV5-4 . TGTGCCAGCAGCCACAGGGACATTCAAGAGACCCAGTACTTC CASSHRDIQETQYF
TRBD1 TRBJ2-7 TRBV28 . TGTGCCAGCGACGACCCCACAGGGGGGAAGTACGAGCAGTACTTC CASDDPTGGKYEQYF
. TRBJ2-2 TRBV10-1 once TGCGCCAGCAGTGAGTCTGGGTCGGGCGGGGAGCTGTTTTTT CASSESGSGGELFF
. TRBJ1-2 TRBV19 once TGTGCCAGTAGTATAGTCGGACAGTATGGCTACACCTTC CASSIVGQYGYTF
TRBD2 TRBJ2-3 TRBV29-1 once TGCAGCCTAGCGGGGTCAACAGATACGCAGTATTTT CSLAGSTDTQYF
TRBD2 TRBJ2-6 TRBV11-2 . TGTGCCAGCAGCTTTACCCAGCGGGGGGGATACGCTGGGGCCAACGTCCTGACTTTC CASSFTQRGGYAGANVLTF
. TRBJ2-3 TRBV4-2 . TGTGCCAGCAGCCAAGTCTCCGGGGGGCCAGATACGCAGTATTTT CASSQVSGGPDTQYF
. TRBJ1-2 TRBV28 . TGTGCCAGCAGTTTGGGAGATAGTGGCTACACCTTC CASSLGDSGYTF
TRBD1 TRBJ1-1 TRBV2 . TGTGCCATCGGGACAGGAGGTGCGTGGAACACTGAAGCTTTCTTT CAIGTGGAWNTEAFF
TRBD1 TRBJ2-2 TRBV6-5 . TGTGCCACCCAGACAGGGAGTACCGGGGAGCTGTTTTTT CATQTGSTGELFF
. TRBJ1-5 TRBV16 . TGTGCCAGCAGCCCCCTTAGGGGGGGAGATCAGCCCCAGCATTTT CASSPLRGGDQPQHF
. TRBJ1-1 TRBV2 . TGTGCCAGCAGTTTTTACGGTGAAGCTTTCTTT CASSFYGEAFF
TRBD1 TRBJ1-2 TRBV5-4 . TGTGCCAGCAGCGGAACAGGGGAAGACACCTTC CASSGTGEDTF
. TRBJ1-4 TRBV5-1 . TGCGCCAGCAGCTTGGGTGCCGGTACTAATGAAAAACTGTTTTTT CASSLGAGTNEKLFF
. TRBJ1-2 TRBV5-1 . TGCGCCAGCCGCGACTGGACAGCCCCAGGAGGAGGCTACACCTTC CASRDWTAPGGGYTF
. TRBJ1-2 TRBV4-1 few TGCGCCAGCAGCCAAGAGCCAGGGGCGGTCAACTATGGCTACACCTTC CASSQEPGAVNYGYTF
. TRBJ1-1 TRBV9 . TGTGCCAGCAGCGTTACAGTGAACACTGAAGCTTTCTTT CASSVTVNTEAFF
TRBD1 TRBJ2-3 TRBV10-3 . TGTGCCATCAGGGCTGGGACAGGGGGCACAGATACGCAGTATTTT CAIRAGTGGTDTQYF
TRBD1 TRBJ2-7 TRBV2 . TGTGCCAGCAGGTTGACAGGGACCGTCTACGAGCAGTACTTC CASRLTGTVYEQYF
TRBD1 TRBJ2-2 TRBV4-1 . TGCGCCAGCAGCCTTTCCGGACAGGGGGGGACCGGGGAGCTGTTTTTT CASSLSGQGGTGELFF
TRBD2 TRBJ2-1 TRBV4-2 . TGTGCCAGCAGCTCGGAGCTAGCGGGGGGCTCGAGCTCCTACAATGAGCAGTTCTTC CASSSELAGGSSSYNEQFF
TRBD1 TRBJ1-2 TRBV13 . TGTGCCAGCAGCCCGGCACAGGGGGCCTTCCCCTATGGCTACACCTTC CASSPAQGAFPYGYTF
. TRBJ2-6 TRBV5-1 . TGCGCCAGCAGCTTGATTTTGCGGGGTTCGGTGGCCAACGGCCTGACTTTC CASSLILRGSVANGLTF
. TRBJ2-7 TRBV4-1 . TGCGCCAGCAGCCTTGGAGGTGTAGTAGACGAGCAGTACTTC CASSLGGVVDEQYF
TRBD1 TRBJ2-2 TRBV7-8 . TGTGCCAGCAACCCCCCGGGACAGGGAGCCACCGGGGAGCTGTTTTTT CASNPPGQGATGELFF
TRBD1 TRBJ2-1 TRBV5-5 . TGTGCCAGCAGATCTACAGGGGGCGTTTTCAATGAGCAGTTCTTC CASRSTGGVFNEQFF
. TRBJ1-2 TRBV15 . TGTGCCACCAGCAGAGGATCGGTGCCTGGCTACACCTTC CATSRGSVPGYTF
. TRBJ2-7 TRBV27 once TGTGCCAGCCGCTCCTACGAGCAGTACTTC CASRSYEQYF
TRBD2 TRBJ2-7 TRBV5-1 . TGCGCCAGCAGCCCCGTAGCGGGGGGTTCCTACGAGCAGTACTTC CASSPVAGGSYEQYF
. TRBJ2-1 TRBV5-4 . TGTGCCAGCAGCCTCCCGGACGGGGGGCCGACGCTCGATGAGCAGTTCTTC CASSLPDGGPTLDEQFF
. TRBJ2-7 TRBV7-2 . TGTGCCAGCAGCTTTTCTGTCTCCTACGAGCAGTACTTC CASSFSVSYEQYF
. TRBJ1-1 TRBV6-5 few TGTGCCAGCAGTTACTCGTTCGGGATGGAGACTGAAGCTTTCTTT CASSYSFGMETEAFF
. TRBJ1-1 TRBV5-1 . TGCGCCAGCAGCGGAGGACAGTTGAACACTGAAGCTTTCTTT CASSGGQLNTEAFF
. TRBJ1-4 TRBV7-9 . TGTGCCAGCAGCTACCCAAGGGGTTGGAATGAAAAACTGTTTTTT CASSYPRGWNEKLFF
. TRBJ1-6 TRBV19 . TGTGCCAGTAGTATCAACTTCCAGGGTCCCCTCCACTTT CASSINFQGPLHF
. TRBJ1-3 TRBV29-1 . TGCAGCGTATCAGACGGAGGGATGGGAAACACCATATATTTT CSVSDGGMGNTIYF
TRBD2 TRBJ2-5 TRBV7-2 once TGTGCCAGCAGCTGGGGACTAGCCGAAGAGACCCAGTACTTC CASSWGLAEETQYF
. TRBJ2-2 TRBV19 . TGTGCCAGTAGTATAGGGGGGGGACAGGTGACCGGGGAGCTGTTTTTT CASSIGGGQVTGELFF
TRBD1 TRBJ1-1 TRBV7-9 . TGTGCCAGCAGCCCCCGGACAGGGGTAGACGACACTGAAGCTTTCTTT CASSPRTGVDDTEAFF
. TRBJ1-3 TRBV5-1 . TGCGCCAGCAGCTTGGAAGGGGCGTCTGGAAACACCATATATTTT CASSLEGASGNTIYF
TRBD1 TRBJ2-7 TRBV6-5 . TGTGCCAGCAGCCATGTGGGGGGACAGGGCCACGAGCAGTACTTC CASSHVGGQGHEQYF
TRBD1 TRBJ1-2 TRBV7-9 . TGTGCCAGCAGCTTATACGCAGGGGGAGAGGGCTACACCTTC CASSLYAGGEGYTF
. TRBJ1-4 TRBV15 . TGTGCCACCAGCGCACAGAGGGGACAAGTTAATGAAAAACTGTTTTTT CATSAQRGQVNEKLFF
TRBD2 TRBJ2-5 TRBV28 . TGTGCCAGCAGTGTCGTAGCGGGGGGCCACCAAGAGACCCAGTACTTC CASSVVAGGHQETQYF
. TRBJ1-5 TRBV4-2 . TGTGCCAGCAGCCAAGCAGGGATCGGCTTCAGCAATCAGCCCCAGCATTTT CASSQAGIGFSNQPQHF
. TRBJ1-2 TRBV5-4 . TGTGCCAGCAGCTTAAGCGGGACACCTAACTATGGCTACACCTTC CASSLSGTPNYGYTF
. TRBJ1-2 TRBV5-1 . TGCGCCAGCAGCCCCGGACAGACCACCTTAAATGGCTACACCTTC CASSPGQTTLNGYTF